This entry lists 12 T cell receptor beta chains sequenced from one sample in a study of OX40 agonist ivuxolimab in advanced cancers. Sequencing used immunoSEQ multiplex PCR; TCRdb keeps in-frame clones, though not all of them. The repertoire holds roughly 73,000 clones, with about 91% as singletons. Sequenced material: CD4+ or CD8+ T cells sorted from blood, taken in a trial of the OX40 agonist ivuxolimab. The source is an adult with an advanced solid tumor such as melanoma, head and neck, liver or kidney cancer.

The genes are TRBV4-1 and TRBJ2-1, with TRBD2 identical over 11 bases. There are 16 residues in the CDR3. V trimming: 1 base; J trimming: 3 bases; junction bases outside the gene matches: 2. The V gene's germline CDR1 is MGHRA and CDR2 YSYEKL. DNA for the CDR3: TGCGCCAGCAGCCAAGGGACTAGCGGGTACTACAATGAGCAGTTCTTC. As protein: CASSQGTSGYYNEQFF.

This chain links TRBV5-4 with TRBJ2-2; weak D call: TRBD2 (6 bases). The ends were cut back, 4 bases at V and 0 bases at J, with 13 bases in the middle. Germline lookup yields CDR1 SGHNT and CDR2 YYREEE (reference sequence). The length of the CDR3 is 16 residues. The CDR3, as DNA: TGTGCCAGCAGCCCCATTAGCGGAACGAACACCGGGGAGCTGTTTTTT. This translates into CASSPISGTNTGELFF.

The chain's CDR3 is CASSYSSGETQYF. The CDR3 DNA follows: TGTGCCAGCAGTTACTCCTCAGGAGAGACCCAGTACTTC. The chain carries TRBV6-6 and TRBJ2-5; D not certain. The CDR3 totals 13 residues. Germline loops: CDR1 MNHNY, CDR2 SVGAGI (reference sequence). Trimming pared 0 bases from V and 4 bases from J, leaving 6 bases between.

CDR3 in DNA: TGTGCCAGTAGAGGACAGGGGTTGCATGAAAAACTGTTTTTT. This sequence encodes CASRGQGLHEKLFF. The rearrangement joins TRBV19 to TRBJ1-4, with 9 bases fitting TRBD1. The CDR3 covers 14 residues. Per the germline V gene, CDR1 is LNHDA and CDR2 is SQIVND (reference sequence). With V trimmed by 6 bases and J by 6 bases, 5 bases remained unmatched. Filled out from reference TRBV19 and TRBJ1-4, the complete variable domain reads DGGITQSPKYLFRKEGQNVTLSCEQNLNHDAMYWYRQDPGQGLRLIYYSQIVNDFQKGDIAEGYSVSREKKESFPLTVTSAQKNPTAFYLCASRGQGLHEKLFFGSGTQLSVL.

The chain uses TRBV5-6 and TRBJ2-5; TRBD1 aligns across 7 bases. V lost 2 bases, J lost 2 bases, and 6 bases stayed unmatched. CDR1 and CDR2 from the germline V gene are SGHDT and YYEEEE. There are 15 residues in the CDR3. The CDR3, as DNA: TGTGCCAGCAGCTTCGGACGACAGGGACAAGAGACCCAGTACTTC. Translated: CASSFGRQGQETQYF.

This clone has a single count. CDR3 nucleotides: TGTGCCAGCAATCTGGGGGGGTATAGATACGAGCAGTACTTC. This gives the protein CASNLGGYRYEQYF. The genes are TRBV6-1 and TRBJ2-7; 7 bases agree with TRBD2. There are 14 residues in the CDR3. The junction had 10 bases not matched to a gene; V was cut back by 7 bases and J by 4 bases. Germline-derived CDR1 and CDR2 are MNHNS and SASEGT.

The chain uses TRBV10-3 and TRBJ1-1; 7 bases agree with TRBD1. The CDR3 consists of 13 residues. With V trimmed by 10 bases and J by 5 bases, 10 bases remained unmatched. CDR1 is ENHRY and CDR2 is SYGVKD in the germline V gene. In DNA, the CDR3 is TGTGCCACAACCGACAGGGAAGAAACTGAAGCTTTCTTT. As protein: CATTDREETEAFF.

The rearrangement links TRBV2 to TRBJ2-3, with a possible D match to TRBD1 (6 bases). With 6 bases removed from V and 5 bases from J, the gap between germline ends came to 15 bases. The CDR3 contains 14 residues. CDR1 and CDR2 (germline): SNHLY, FYNNEI. In DNA form, the CDR3 reads TGTGCCAGCAGGAGGTACAGGGTCAAAGATACGCAGTATTTT. Encoded protein: CASRRYRVKDTQYF.

The gene calls are TRBV30 and TRBJ2-1, with a possible D match to TRBD2 (6 bases). The V end lost 5 bases, the J end lost 3 bases, and 11 bases lay between the germline ends. Germline CDR1 is GTSNPN and CDR2 is SVGIG (reference sequence). There are 13 residues in the CDR3. CDR3 nucleotide sequence: TGTGCCTGGGGAGGGGAGGACTACAATGAGCAGTTCTTC. Translating gives CAWGGEDYNEQFF.

The chain joins TRBV23-1 to TRBJ1-6; no reliable D call. TRBV23-1 belongs to the ORF category, with a function that is uncertain. Trimming stripped 1 base from V and 0 bases from J, with 16 bases between. This CDR3 contains 19 residues. CDR3: CASSQFGQSLGSYNSPLHF. The CDR3 DNA follows: TGCGCCAGCAGTCAATTCGGCCAGAGTTTGGGCTCCTATAATTCACCCCTCCACTTT.

The V call is TRBV7-6, the J call TRBJ2-1, with 7 bases identical to TRBD1. The CDR3 is 21 residues long. Germline V gene lookup returns CDR1 SGHVS and CDR2 FNYEAQ. V gave up 3 bases and J gave up 5 bases; unmatched junction bases: 25. CDR3 sequence reads: CASSFAVKGQRTYGPNNEQFF. The DNA of the CDR3 is TGTGCCAGCAGCTTCGCCGTCAAGGGACAGAGGACTTACGGGCCTAACAATGAGCAGTTCTTC.

The CDR3 spells CASSIDPGANYNEQFF. The CDR3 DNA sequence: TGTGCCAGTAGTATAGATCCAGGGGCCAACTACAATGAGCAGTTCTTC. The rearrangement joins TRBV19 to TRBJ2-1; D perhaps matches TRBD1 (6 bases). The germline V gene encodes CDR1 LNHDA and CDR2 SQIVND (reference sequence). The CDR3 covers 16 residues. V was shortened by 0 bases and J by 3 bases, with 12 bases between the two germline ends.